The clone carrying this T cell receptor beta chain was found a few times. Its antigen is unknown. The entry originates in a study of T-cell reconstitution after alpha-beta-depleted transplantation in children. Preparation of the TCRbeta library involved a method that used unique molecular identifiers. TCRdb re-analysed the PCR reads in MiXCR, keeping a single row per CDR3 protein. The data contain about a million distinct CDR3 sequences, roughly 29% of them singletons. General study findings and limits: Reported findings indicate that, about two months after transplant, alpha-beta T cells came from several hundred expanded clones, which were derived from non-depleted graft cells.

The source material was PBMCs, mostly from graft donor cells, sampled 360 days after TCRalphabeta/CD19-depleted stem cell transplant. The receptor was derived from a boy under two years old who had a stem cell transplant for SCID, so the T cells may come from the graft donor.

For the CDR3, the DNA is TGTGCCAGCAGCTTAAATGGTGGGAGCTCCTACGAGCAGTACTTC. Its translation: CASSLNGGSSYEQYF. The rearrangement joins TRBV7-2 to TRBJ2-7; TRBD2 is a possible D gene (5 bases). Trimming removed 2 bases at V and 0 bases at J, with 11 bases between. This CDR3 has 15 residues. CDR1 and CDR2 (germline): SGHTA, FQGNSA.